These T cell receptor beta chains were read from a single sample in a study of beta chain features in type 1 diabetes. Libraries were prepared by immunoSEQ multiplex PCR; TCRdb keeps only in-frame clonotypes and omits some of them. This sample has about 300,000 clones, with 13% found just once. Sequenced: naive CD4+ T cells from blood. These receptors originate from a woman between 18 and 29 years old with type 1 diabetes. Each CDR3 is given with its conserved first and last residue. Each record gives: D gene, V gene, J gene, clone size, CDR3 length, CDR3 DNA, CDR3 protein. A D gene is named only where the DNA matches it firmly. Expanded clones get a size class; other rows say once, few or many, or leave the size out.

D gene: -
V gene: TRBV27
J gene: TRBJ2-1
clone size: -
CDR3 length: 14
CDR3 DNA: TGTGCCAGCTCGGTCCAGCCGAGGTACAATGAGCAGTTCTTC
CDR3 protein: CASSVQPRYNEQFF

D gene: TRBD1
V gene: TRBV19
J gene: TRBJ1-1
clone size: few
CDR3 length: 15
CDR3 DNA: TGTGCCAGTAGTCCGAAGACAGGGAGGAACACTGAAGCTTTCTTT
CDR3 protein: CASSPKTGRNTEAFF

D gene: -
V gene: TRBV7-6
J gene: TRBJ1-1
clone size: -
CDR3 length: 15
CDR3 DNA: TGTGCCAGCAGCCCCCTTACAGGGCAGGACGGTGAAGCTTTCTTT
CDR3 protein: CASSPLTGQDGEAFF

D gene: TRBD2
V gene: TRBV11-2
J gene: TRBJ2-1
clone size: few
CDR3 length: 17
CDR3 DNA: TGTGCCAGCAGCCCATGGGTGGGTAGCGGGTCCTACAATGAGCAGTTCTTC
CDR3 protein: CASSPWVGSGSYNEQFF

D gene: -
V gene: TRBV25-1
J gene: TRBJ2-3
clone size: -
CDR3 length: 15
CDR3 DNA: TGTGCCAGCAGTGAATGGGCGGGCTTCACAGATACGCAGTATTTT
CDR3 protein: CASSEWAGFTDTQYF

D gene: TRBD1
V gene: TRBV5-4
J gene: TRBJ2-1
clone size: -
CDR3 length: 14
CDR3 DNA: TGTGCCAGCAGTCCGACAGGGGGGCTCAGGGAACAGTTCTTC
CDR3 protein: CASSPTGGLREQFF

D gene: TRBD1
V gene: TRBV27
J gene: TRBJ2-6
clone size: few
CDR3 length: 17
CDR3 DNA: TGTGCCAGCAGCCAGGGGGCTTTTGGGTCTGGGGCCAACGTCCTGACTTTC
CDR3 protein: CASSQGAFGSGANVLTF

D gene: -
V gene: TRBV6-5
J gene: TRBJ2-3
clone size: -
CDR3 length: 13
CDR3 DNA: TGTGCCAGCAGTTACCGTAGCACAGATACGCAGTATTTT
CDR3 protein: CASSYRSTDTQYF

D gene: TRBD2
V gene: TRBV28
J gene: TRBJ2-3
clone size: -
CDR3 length: 15
CDR3 DNA: TGTGCCAGCAGTGGAGCAGGGAGGGGCACAGATACGCAGTATTTT
CDR3 protein: CASSGAGRGTDTQYF

D gene: -
V gene: TRBV6-1
J gene: TRBJ1-2
clone size: -
CDR3 length: 13
CDR3 DNA: TGTGCCAGCAGTAGAGGACAGTACTATGGCTACACCTTC
CDR3 protein: CASSRGQYYGYTF

D gene: -
V gene: TRBV9
J gene: TRBJ2-7
clone size: -
CDR3 length: 14
CDR3 DNA: TGTGCCAGCAGCGTAGGTCTAGCGCTCGACGAGCAGTACTTC
CDR3 protein: CASSVGLALDEQYF

D gene: -
V gene: TRBV5-4
J gene: TRBJ1-1
clone size: -
CDR3 length: 12
CDR3 DNA: TGTGCCAGCAGCTTGATAGACACTGAAGCTTTCTTT
CDR3 protein: CASSLIDTEAFF

D gene: TRBD1
V gene: TRBV28
J gene: TRBJ1-5
clone size: -
CDR3 length: 13
CDR3 DNA: TGTGCCAGCAGTCCAGGCTGGACAGGGGCTCAGCATTTT
CDR3 protein: CASSPGWTGAQHF

D gene: TRBD1
V gene: TRBV5-1
J gene: TRBJ2-7
clone size: -
CDR3 length: 15
CDR3 DNA: TGCGCCAGCAGCTTGGCCGTCGACAGGGGCTACGAGCAGTACTTC
CDR3 protein: CASSLAVDRGYEQYF

D gene: TRBD1
V gene: TRBV14
J gene: TRBJ2-7
clone size: -
CDR3 length: 16
CDR3 DNA: TGTGCCAGCAGCCAAGGGCGGGACAGGGACACTTACGAGCAGTACTTC
CDR3 protein: CASSQGRDRDTYEQYF

D gene: TRBD1
V gene: TRBV10-3
J gene: TRBJ2-7
clone size: -
CDR3 length: 14
CDR3 DNA: TGTGCCATCAGTGAAGAGGGGGCGATCTACGAGCAGTACTTC
CDR3 protein: CAISEEGAIYEQYF

D gene: -
V gene: TRBV7-2
J gene: TRBJ2-7
clone size: -
CDR3 length: 14
CDR3 DNA: TGTGCCAGCAGCTTTGGGGGGACAGCATACGAGCAGTACTTC
CDR3 protein: CASSFGGTAYEQYF

D gene: -
V gene: TRBV5-1
J gene: TRBJ2-1
clone size: -
CDR3 length: 16
CDR3 DNA: TGCGCCAGCAGCTTGAGGGGGGGCATCTCCTACAATGAGCAGTTCTTC
CDR3 protein: CASSLRGGISYNEQFF

D gene: TRBD2
V gene: TRBV28
J gene: TRBJ2-1
clone size: few
CDR3 length: 15
CDR3 DNA: TGTGCCAGCAGGGGAAGCGGGGTCGGTCAGAGGGAGCAGTTCTTC
CDR3 protein: CASRGSGVGQREQFF

D gene: TRBD1
V gene: TRBV28
J gene: TRBJ2-1
clone size: many
CDR3 length: 13
CDR3 DNA: TGTGCCAGCAGCCAGGGGACAGCTATTGAGCAGTTCTTC
CDR3 protein: CASSQGTAIEQFF

D gene: TRBD2
V gene: TRBV5-1
J gene: TRBJ2-1
clone size: -
CDR3 length: 15
CDR3 DNA: TGCGCCAGCAGCGGAGCGGGATCCTCCTACAATGAGCAGTTCTTC
CDR3 protein: CASSGAGSSYNEQFF

D gene: TRBD1
V gene: TRBV5-1
J gene: TRBJ2-3
clone size: -
CDR3 length: 15
CDR3 DNA: TGCGCCAGCAGCCCGGGACAGGGTGTACCAGATACGCAGTATTTT
CDR3 protein: CASSPGQGVPDTQYF

D gene: TRBD2
V gene: TRBV19
J gene: TRBJ2-7
clone size: -
CDR3 length: 13
CDR3 DNA: TGTGCCAGTAGTGCGCTAGCGGGAGTAGAGCAGTACTTC
CDR3 protein: CASSALAGVEQYF

D gene: TRBD2
V gene: TRBV5-1
J gene: TRBJ2-1
clone size: -
CDR3 length: 15
CDR3 DNA: TGCGCCAGCAACGGACTAGCGGGATCAAGGGGTGAGCAGTTCTTC
CDR3 protein: CASNGLAGSRGEQFF

D gene: -
V gene: TRBV7-3
J gene: TRBJ1-1
clone size: few
CDR3 length: 14
CDR3 DNA: TGTGCCAGCAGCCTAACGCGGACAGCTGATGAAGCTTTCTTT
CDR3 protein: CASSLTRTADEAFF

D gene: TRBD1
V gene: TRBV30
J gene: TRBJ1-2
clone size: few
CDR3 length: 14
CDR3 DNA: TGTGCCTGGAGTCGACAGGGGGCTAGCTATGGCTACACCTTC
CDR3 protein: CAWSRQGASYGYTF

D gene: TRBD2
V gene: TRBV5-4
J gene: TRBJ2-5
clone size: few
CDR3 length: 15
CDR3 DNA: TGTGCCAGCAGCCCTAGGAGCGGGGGAGGGGAGACCCAGTACTTC
CDR3 protein: CASSPRSGGGETQYF

D gene: -
V gene: TRBV30
J gene: TRBJ2-5
clone size: -
CDR3 length: 14
CDR3 DNA: TGTGCCTGGAGTGTCTGGACAACCCAAGAGACCCAGTACTTC
CDR3 protein: CAWSVWTTQETQYF

D gene: TRBD1
V gene: TRBV2
J gene: TRBJ1-5
clone size: few
CDR3 length: 15
CDR3 DNA: TGTGCCAGCAGTGAGGAACAGGGGTTTACTCAGCCCCAGCATTTT
CDR3 protein: CASSEEQGFTQPQHF

D gene: TRBD1
V gene: TRBV2
J gene: TRBJ1-1
clone size: few
CDR3 length: 15
CDR3 DNA: TGTGCCAGCGGCGGGGGGGGACAGCTGAGGACTGAAGCTTTCTTT
CDR3 protein: CASGGGGQLRTEAFF

D gene: TRBD2
V gene: TRBV4-1
J gene: TRBJ2-2
clone size: -
CDR3 length: 19
CDR3 DNA: TGCGCCAGCACCCCTGGAGGCGGGAGGGCCTATTCGGACACCGGGGAGCTGTTTTTT
CDR3 protein: CASTPGGGRAYSDTGELFF

D gene: -
V gene: TRBV25-1
J gene: TRBJ1-1
clone size: few
CDR3 length: 15
CDR3 DNA: TGTGCCAGCAGTGAGCTAGGCGCGGGGCCTTCTGAAGCTTTCTTT
CDR3 protein: CASSELGAGPSEAFF

D gene: -
V gene: TRBV29-1
J gene: TRBJ1-1
clone size: few
CDR3 length: 10
CDR3 DNA: TGCAGCGCCTCGAACACTGAAGCTTTCTTT
CDR3 protein: CSASNTEAFF

D gene: -
V gene: TRBV30
J gene: TRBJ2-5
clone size: few
CDR3 length: 12
CDR3 DNA: TGTGCCTGGAGTAAAGGGGTAGAGACCCAGTACTTC
CDR3 protein: CAWSKGVETQYF

D gene: TRBD2
V gene: TRBV29-1
J gene: TRBJ2-5
clone size: -
CDR3 length: 15
CDR3 DNA: TGCAGCGCCGGGAGGCTAGCGGGAGTGTTTGAGACCCAGTACTTC
CDR3 protein: CSAGRLAGVFETQYF

D gene: TRBD2
V gene: TRBV2
J gene: TRBJ2-1
clone size: few
CDR3 length: 16
CDR3 DNA: TGTGCCAGCAGTGGCCGACTAGCGGAGGCGTACAATGAGCAGTTCTTC
CDR3 protein: CASSGRLAEAYNEQFF

D gene: -
V gene: TRBV28
J gene: TRBJ1-2
clone size: -
CDR3 length: 13
CDR3 DNA: TGTGCCAGCCGCCAACAGGGACGAGATGGCTACACCTTC
CDR3 protein: CASRQQGRDGYTF

D gene: TRBD1
V gene: TRBV5-4
J gene: TRBJ2-7
clone size: -
CDR3 length: 13
CDR3 DNA: TGTGCCAGCAGCGGACAGGGGACCTACGAGCAGTACTTC
CDR3 protein: CASSGQGTYEQYF

D gene: TRBD1
V gene: TRBV18
J gene: TRBJ2-3
clone size: -
CDR3 length: 15
CDR3 DNA: TGTGCCAGCTCGGGACAGGATACACGCACAGATACGCAGTATTTT
CDR3 protein: CASSGQDTRTDTQYF

D gene: TRBD2
V gene: TRBV5-4
J gene: TRBJ2-7
clone size: few
CDR3 length: 14
CDR3 DNA: TGTGCCAGCAGCTTGCCGGGAGGGCCTTACGAGCAGTACTTC
CDR3 protein: CASSLPGGPYEQYF

D gene: -
V gene: TRBV15
J gene: TRBJ2-5
clone size: few
CDR3 length: 11
CDR3 DNA: TGTGCCACCAGCACGTATGAGACCCAGTACTTC
CDR3 protein: CATSTYETQYF

D gene: -
V gene: TRBV28
J gene: TRBJ1-1
clone size: few
CDR3 length: 16
CDR3 DNA: TGTGCCAGCAGTTTATCTGGAGGGTCACAGAACACTGAAGCTTTCTTT
CDR3 protein: CASSLSGGSQNTEAFF

D gene: -
V gene: TRBV5-1
J gene: TRBJ2-3
clone size: -
CDR3 length: 13
CDR3 DNA: TGCGCCAGCAGCGGGCGACGCACAGATACGCAGTATTTT
CDR3 protein: CASSGRRTDTQYF

D gene: -
V gene: TRBV25-1
J gene: TRBJ2-3
clone size: -
CDR3 length: 16
CDR3 DNA: TGTGCCAGCAGTCCCCGGGGTAGACAAGGGAGGGATACGCAGTATTTT
CDR3 protein: CASSPRGRQGRDTQYF

D gene: -
V gene: TRBV30
J gene: TRBJ2-5
clone size: -
CDR3 length: 11
CDR3 DNA: TGTGCCTGGACAGGTTCAGAGACCCAGTACTTC
CDR3 protein: CAWTGSETQYF

D gene: -
V gene: TRBV2
J gene: TRBJ1-5
clone size: few
CDR3 length: 13
CDR3 DNA: TGTGCCAGCAAGGCGGATAGCAATCAGCCCCAGCATTTT
CDR3 protein: CASKADSNQPQHF

D gene: -
V gene: TRBV30
J gene: TRBJ1-1
clone size: few
CDR3 length: 11
CDR3 DNA: TGTGCCTGGAGGCCCCTTCAGGAAGCTTTCTTT
CDR3 protein: CAWRPLQEAFF

D gene: TRBD1
V gene: TRBV18
J gene: TRBJ2-6
clone size: once
CDR3 length: 17
CDR3 DNA: TGTGCCAGCTCACCATCAACAGGGGCGGATGGGGCCAACGTCCTGACTTTC
CDR3 protein: CASSPSTGADGANVLTF

D gene: -
V gene: TRBV7-2
J gene: TRBJ2-1
clone size: -
CDR3 length: 14
CDR3 DNA: TGTGCCAGCAACCCCCTTGCGGATTACAATGAGCAGTTCTTC
CDR3 protein: CASNPLADYNEQFF

D gene: TRBD2
V gene: TRBV6-5
J gene: TRBJ2-1
clone size: few
CDR3 length: 16
CDR3 DNA: TGTGCCAGCAGTTACTTAGCGGGAGGGTCCTACAATGAGCAGTTCTTC
CDR3 protein: CASSYLAGGSYNEQFF

D gene: -
V gene: TRBV7-9
J gene: TRBJ2-5
clone size: few
CDR3 length: 14
CDR3 DNA: TGTGCCAGCAGCTTCGTCCTGCGCGAGGAGACCCAGTACTTC
CDR3 protein: CASSFVLREETQYF

D gene: -
V gene: TRBV2
J gene: TRBJ2-7
clone size: few
CDR3 length: 11
CDR3 DNA: TGTGCCAGCAGCTTCTCCTACGAGCAGTACTTC
CDR3 protein: CASSFSYEQYF

D gene: TRBD1
V gene: TRBV5-4
J gene: TRBJ1-2
clone size: -
CDR3 length: 13
CDR3 DNA: TGTGCCAGCAGCTTGGCAGGGGGTGAGGGCTACACCTTC
CDR3 protein: CASSLAGGEGYTF

D gene: TRBD1
V gene: TRBV10-3
J gene: TRBJ2-2
clone size: -
CDR3 length: 14
CDR3 DNA: TGTGCCATCCGGCAGACAGGGGACACCGGGGAGCTGTTTTTT
CDR3 protein: CAIRQTGDTGELFF